The entry below describes one T cell receptor beta chain. In the same sample, other DNA sequences code for this CDR3. This sample's time point: pretreatment peripheral blood. The sample is drawn from a study of PD-L1 blockade in urothelial cancer. Study context: Analyses were performed on blood at 3 weeks after treatment start (the second dose) and at 6 weeks.

The assay was immunoSEQ multiplex PCR, and TCRdb's table has in-frame clones only and misses some. There are roughly 56,000 clones in the sample; roughly 84% occur only once, and roughly 20% lies in the top ten. V lost 0 bases, J lost 1 base, and 6 bases lay in between. This CDR3 comprises 14 residues. Germline-derived CDR1 and CDR2 are SGHRS and YFSETQ. Sequenced material: PBMCs, taken around atezolizumab (anti-PD-L1) treatment. The TCR sequence derives from a man between 60 and 75 years old with urothelial cancer. This chain connects TRBV5-1 to TRBJ2-3; D may be TRBD1 (5 bases). CDR3 loop: CASSLEQGTDTQYF. CDR3 nucleotides: TGCGCCAGCAGCTTGGAACAGGGCACAGATACGCAGTATTTT.